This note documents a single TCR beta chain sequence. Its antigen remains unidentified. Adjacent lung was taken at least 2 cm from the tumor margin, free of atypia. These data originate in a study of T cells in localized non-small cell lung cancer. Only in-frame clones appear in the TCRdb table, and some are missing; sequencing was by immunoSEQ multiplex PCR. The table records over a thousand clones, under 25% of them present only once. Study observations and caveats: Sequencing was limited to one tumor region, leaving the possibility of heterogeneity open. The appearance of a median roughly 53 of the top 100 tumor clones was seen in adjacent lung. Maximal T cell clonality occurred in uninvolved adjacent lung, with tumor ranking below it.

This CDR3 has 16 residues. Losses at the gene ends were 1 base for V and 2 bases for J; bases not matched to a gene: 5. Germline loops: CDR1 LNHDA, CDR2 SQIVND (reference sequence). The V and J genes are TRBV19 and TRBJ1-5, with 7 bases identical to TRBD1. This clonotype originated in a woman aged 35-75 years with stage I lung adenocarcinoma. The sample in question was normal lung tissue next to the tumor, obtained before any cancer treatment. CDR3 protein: CASSIGTGEGNQPQHF. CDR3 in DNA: TGTGCCAGTAGTATAGGTACAGGGGAGGGCAATCAGCCCCAGCATTTT.